One sample yielded the 7 T cell receptor beta chains listed below, sequenced in a study of T cell repertoires in cytomegalovirus infection. From the reads, TCRdb called clonotypes with MiXCR, one entry per CDR3 protein. The sample comprises some 300,000 distinct CDR3 sequences, roughly 9.3% of which are singletons, and 2.5% rests with the top ten. Sequences were obtained from PBMCs. The receptors stem from a human donor in good health (CMV status not recorded). Some clones in this sample may be carry-over from other donors' samples.

This clonotype was recorded at least ten times. The CDR3 loop is CAMTGTWEQYF. In DNA form, the CDR3 reads TGTGCCATGACAGGTACCTGGGAGCAGTACTTC. The genes are TRBV2 and TRBJ2-7, with D possibly matching TRBD1 (6 bases). V was shortened by 10 bases and J by 7 bases, with 14 bases between the two germline ends. Germline V gene sequence: CDR1 SNHLY, CDR2 FYNNEI. The CDR3 contains 11 residues.

This clonotype was counted many times. The chain is built from TRBV12-3 or TRBV12-4 and TRBJ1-5; possible D gene TRBD1, 5 bases. The CDR3 runs to 16 residues. V was shortened by 5 bases and J by 4 bases, with 18 bases between the two germline ends. CDR3 in DNA: TGTGCCAGCAGTAAACGCCCCCAGGGTGTAAATCAGCCCCAGCATTTT. Translating gives CASSKRPQGVNQPQHF.

This clonotype was observed many times. The chain carries TRBV2 and TRBJ1-1; D unresolved. Trimming took 8 bases from V and 1 from J, leaving 11 bases between them. Germline V CDR1 and CDR2: SNHLY, FYNNEI. The CDR3 has 13 residues. The CDR3 loop is CASSEYRNTEAFF. For the CDR3, the DNA is TGTGCCAGCTCAGAGTACAGGAACACTGAAGCTTTCTTT.

This clonotype came up a few times. The chain links TRBV29-1 to TRBJ2-7; TRBD1 might be the D (5 bases). This CDR3 comprises 17 residues. Germline V CDR1 and CDR2: SQVTM, ANQGSEA. V lost 0 bases and J 1 base, leaving 19 bases between the germline ends. CDR3 sequence (DNA): TGCAGCGTTGAAGATCGACAAGTATGTGACAGATCCTACGAGCAGTACGTC. As protein: CSVEDRQVCDRSYEQYV.

This clonotype appeared a few times. V and J are TRBV27 and TRBJ2-1; D gene unclear. The germline V and J ends were trimmed by 5 bases and 6 bases, with 14 bases remaining between them. Per the germline V gene, CDR1 is MNHEY and CDR2 is SMNVEV (reference sequence). CDR3 size: 14 residues. CDR3 sequence (DNA): TGTGCCAGCAGTGTAACCCCCCGAGGCAATGAGCAGTTCTTC. The encoded protein is CASSVTPRGNEQFF.

This clonotype was seen more than once but under ten times. The rearrangement joins TRBV29-1 to TRBJ2-1, with no clear D. The germline gives CDR1 SQVTM, CDR2 ANQGSEA. V shed 6 bases and J shed 4 bases, with 7 bases lying between them. There are 11 residues in the CDR3. This CDR3 is CSVTSYNEQFF. The CDR3, as DNA: TGCAGCGTGACTTCTTACAATGAGCAGTTCTTC.

This clonotype came up a few times. The chain employs TRBV20-1 and TRBJ2-5, with a weak D call TRBD2 (6 bases). Germline CDR1 reads DFQATT; CDR2 reads SNEGSKA (reference sequence). V was clipped by 1 base and J by 3 bases, with 9 bases between them. This CDR3 spans 13 amino acids. The CDR3 sequence is CSARAGGEETQYF. The CDR3 nucleotides read TGCAGTGCTAGAGCTGGAGGGGAAGAGACCCAGTACTTC.